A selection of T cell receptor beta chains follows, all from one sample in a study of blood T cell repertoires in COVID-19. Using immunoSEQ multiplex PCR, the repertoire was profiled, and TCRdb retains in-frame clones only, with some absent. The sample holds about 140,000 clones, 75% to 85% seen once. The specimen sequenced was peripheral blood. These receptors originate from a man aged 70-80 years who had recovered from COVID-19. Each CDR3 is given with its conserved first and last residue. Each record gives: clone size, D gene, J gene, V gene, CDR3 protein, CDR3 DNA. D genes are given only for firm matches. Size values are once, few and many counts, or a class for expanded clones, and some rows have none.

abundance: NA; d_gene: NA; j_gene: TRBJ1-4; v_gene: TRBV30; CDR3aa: CAWENYGEKLFF; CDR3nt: TGTGCCTGGGAGAACTATGGTGAAAAACTGTTTTTT
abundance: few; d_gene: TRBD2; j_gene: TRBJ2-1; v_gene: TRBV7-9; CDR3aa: CASSFRTSGSYEQFF; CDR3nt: TGTGCCAGCAGCTTCAGGACTAGCGGGAGTTATGAGCAGTTCTTC
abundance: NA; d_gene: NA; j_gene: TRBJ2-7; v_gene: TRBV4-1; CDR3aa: CASSPLALSYEQYF; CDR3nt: TGCGCCAGCAGCCCGCTAGCGCTCTCCTACGAGCAGTACTTC
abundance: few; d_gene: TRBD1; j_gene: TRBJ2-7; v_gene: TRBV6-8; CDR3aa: CASSALGQGHPYEQYF; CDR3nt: TGTGCCAGCAGCGCCCTGGGACAGGGACATCCTTACGAGCAGTACTTC
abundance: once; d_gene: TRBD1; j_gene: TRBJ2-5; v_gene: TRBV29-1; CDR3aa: CSVPGQGSETQYF; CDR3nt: TGCAGCGTGCCGGGACAGGGTAGCGAGACCCAGTACTTC
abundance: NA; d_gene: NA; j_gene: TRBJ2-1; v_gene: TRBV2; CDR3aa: CASKADKNNEQFF; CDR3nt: TGTGCCAGCAAGGCGGACAAAAACAATGAGCAGTTCTTC
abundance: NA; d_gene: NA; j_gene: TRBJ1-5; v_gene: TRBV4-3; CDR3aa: CASSQGQGLNQPQHF; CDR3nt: TGCGCCAGCAGCCAAGGGCAGGGCCTCAATCAGCCCCAGCATTTT
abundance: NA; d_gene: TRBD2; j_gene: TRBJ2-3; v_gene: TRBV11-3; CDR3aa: CASSLSAGLAGTDTQYF; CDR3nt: TGTGCCAGCAGCTTATCAGCGGGACTAGCGGGCACAGATACGCAGTATTTT
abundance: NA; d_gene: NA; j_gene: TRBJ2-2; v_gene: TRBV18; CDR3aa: CASSPPKNTGELFF; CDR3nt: TGTGCCAGCTCACCACCCAAGAACACCGGGGAGCTGTTTTTT
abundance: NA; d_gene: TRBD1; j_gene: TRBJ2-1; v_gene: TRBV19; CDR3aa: CASSIGPGGNEQFF; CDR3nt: TGTGCCAGTAGTATCGGCCCAGGGGGCAATGAGCAGTTCTTC
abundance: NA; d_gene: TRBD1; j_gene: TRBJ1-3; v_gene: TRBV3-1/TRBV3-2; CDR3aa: CASSQADRGPGNTIYF; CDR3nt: TGTGCCAGCAGCCAAGCCGACAGGGGGCCTGGAAACACCATATATTTT
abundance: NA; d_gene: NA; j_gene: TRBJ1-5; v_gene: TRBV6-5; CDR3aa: CASSPVGLGNQPQHF; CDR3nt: TGTGCCAGCAGCCCGGTCGGGTTGGGCAATCAGCCCCAGCATTTT
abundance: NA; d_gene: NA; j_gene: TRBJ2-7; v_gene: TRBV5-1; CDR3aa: CASSFLLGPGANYEQYF; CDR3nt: TGCGCCAGCAGCTTCCTCTTGGGCCCAGGGGCCAACTACGAGCAGTACTTC
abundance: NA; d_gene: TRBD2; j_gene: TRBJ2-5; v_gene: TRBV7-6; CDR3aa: CASSLSGNGETQYF; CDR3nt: TGTGCCAGCAGCTTGAGCGGGAATGGAGAGACCCAGTACTTC
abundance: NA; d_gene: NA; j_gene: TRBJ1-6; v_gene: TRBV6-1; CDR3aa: CASSEGPGNSPLHF; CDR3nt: TGTGCCAGCAGTGAAGGTCCAGGGAATTCACCCCTCCACTTT
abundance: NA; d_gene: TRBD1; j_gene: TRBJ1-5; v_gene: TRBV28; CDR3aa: CASSTPGQGTGQPQHF; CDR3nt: TGTGCCAGCAGTACTCCGGGACAGGGGACAGGTCAGCCCCAGCATTTT
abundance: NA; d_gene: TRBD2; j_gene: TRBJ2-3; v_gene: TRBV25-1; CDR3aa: CASSRGTSGSSTQYF; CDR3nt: TGTGCCAGCAGTAGGGGGACTAGCGGGAGTAGTACGCAGTATTTT
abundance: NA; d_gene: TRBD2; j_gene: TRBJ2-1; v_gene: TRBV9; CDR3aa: CASSTSGSNYNEQFF; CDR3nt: TGTGCCAGCAGCACTAGCGGGAGCAATTACAATGAGCAGTTCTTC
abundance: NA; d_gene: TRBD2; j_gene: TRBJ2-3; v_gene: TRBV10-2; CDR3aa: CASSLAGAGDTQYF; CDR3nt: TGCGCCAGCAGTTTAGCGGGAGCTGGAGATACGCAGTATTTT
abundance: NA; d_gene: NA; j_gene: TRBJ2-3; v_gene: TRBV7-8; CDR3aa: CASSSPKGRTPTGTDTQYF; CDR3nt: TGTGCCAGCAGCTCTCCCAAGGGTCGGACTCCCACCGGCACAGATACGCAGTATTTT
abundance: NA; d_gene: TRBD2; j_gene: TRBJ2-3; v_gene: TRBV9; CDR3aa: CASSVTGTSGTDTQYF; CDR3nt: TGTGCCAGCAGCGTCACCGGGACTAGCGGCACAGATACGCAGTATTTT
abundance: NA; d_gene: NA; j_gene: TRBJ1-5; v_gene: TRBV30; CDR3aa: CAWRQGGNQPQHF; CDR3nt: TGTGCCTGGAGGCAGGGTGGCAATCAGCCCCAGCATTTT
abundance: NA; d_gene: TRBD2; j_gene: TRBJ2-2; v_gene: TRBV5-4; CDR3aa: CASSRTSVNTGELFF; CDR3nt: TGTGCCAGCAGCCGGACTAGCGTAAACACCGGGGAGCTGTTTTTT
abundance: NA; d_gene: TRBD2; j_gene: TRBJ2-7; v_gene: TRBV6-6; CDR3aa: CASGGGDAGSLYEQYF; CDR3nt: TGTGCCAGTGGGGGGGGTGACGCAGGCAGTCTTTACGAGCAGTACTTC
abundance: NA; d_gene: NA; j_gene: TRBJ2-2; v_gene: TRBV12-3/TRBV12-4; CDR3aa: CASRSPLEGELFF; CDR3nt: TGTGCCAGCAGATCCCCCCTAGAGGGGGAGCTGTTTTTT
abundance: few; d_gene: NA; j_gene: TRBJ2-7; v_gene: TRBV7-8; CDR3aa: CASSLGGSGHPYEQYF; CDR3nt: TGTGCCAGCAGCCTAGGGGGTAGCGGGCATCCCTACGAGCAGTACTTC
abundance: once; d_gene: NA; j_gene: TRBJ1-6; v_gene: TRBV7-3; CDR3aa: CASSLGHRDSPLHF; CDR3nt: TGTGCCAGCAGCTTGGGGCACCGGGATTCACCCCTCCACTTT
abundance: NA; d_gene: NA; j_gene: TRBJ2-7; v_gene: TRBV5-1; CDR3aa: CASSLVGFQNEQYF; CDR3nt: TGCGCCAGCAGCTTGGTCGGGTTTCAGAACGAGCAGTACTTC
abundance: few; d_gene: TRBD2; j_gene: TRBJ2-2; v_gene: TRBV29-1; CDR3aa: CSVATGTNLRRQLFF; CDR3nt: TGCAGCGTGGCAACCGGGACTAACTTACGCCGGCAGCTGTTTTTT
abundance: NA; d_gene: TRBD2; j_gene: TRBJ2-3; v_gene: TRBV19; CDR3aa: CASSVLAGDDITDTQYF; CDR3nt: TGTGCCAGTAGTGTCCTAGCGGGAGACGATATCACAGATACGCAGTATTTT
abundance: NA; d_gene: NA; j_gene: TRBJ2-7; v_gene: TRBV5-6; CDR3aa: CASSLGTPTWDYEQYF; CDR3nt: TGTGCCAGCAGCTTGGGGACTCCTACCTGGGACTACGAGCAGTACTTC
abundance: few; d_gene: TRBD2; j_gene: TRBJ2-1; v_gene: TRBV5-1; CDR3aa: CASSLTGLAGDEQFF; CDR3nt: TGCGCCAGCAGCTTGACGGGACTAGCGGGAGATGAGCAGTTCTTC
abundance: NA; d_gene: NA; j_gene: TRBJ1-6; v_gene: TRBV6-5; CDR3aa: CASSLPGHRASPLHF; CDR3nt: TGTGCCAGCAGCCTCCCGGGACACCGAGCTTCACCCCTCCACTTT
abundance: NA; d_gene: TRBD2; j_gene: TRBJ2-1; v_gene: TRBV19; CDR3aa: CASSTFGLAVYNEQFF; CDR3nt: TGTGCCAGTAGTACCTTTGGACTAGCGGTCTACAATGAGCAGTTCTTC
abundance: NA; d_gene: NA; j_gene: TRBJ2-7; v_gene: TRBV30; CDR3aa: CAWRPTGAYEQYF; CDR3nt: TGTGCCTGGAGGCCGACTGGAGCCTACGAGCAGTACTTC
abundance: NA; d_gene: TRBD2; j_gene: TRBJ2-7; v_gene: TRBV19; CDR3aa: CASSRGERGYEQYF; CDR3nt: TGTGCCAGTAGCCGCGGGGAGCGGGGCTACGAGCAGTACTTC
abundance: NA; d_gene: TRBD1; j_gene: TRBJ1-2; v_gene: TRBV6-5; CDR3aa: CASSQQDRVRGYTF; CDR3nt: TGTGCCAGCAGCCAGCAGGACAGGGTGAGGGGCTACACCTTC
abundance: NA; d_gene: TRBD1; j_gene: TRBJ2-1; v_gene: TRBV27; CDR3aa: CASSPTGEEQFF; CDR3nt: TGTGCCAGCAGTCCGACAGGGGAGGAGCAGTTCTTC
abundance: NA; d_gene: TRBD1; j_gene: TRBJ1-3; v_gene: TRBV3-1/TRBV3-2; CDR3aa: CASSPRDRGSGNTIYF; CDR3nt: TGTGCCAGCAGCCCGAGGGACAGGGGCTCTGGAAACACCATATATTTT
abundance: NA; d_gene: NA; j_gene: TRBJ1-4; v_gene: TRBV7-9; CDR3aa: CASSLYNEKLFF; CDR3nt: TGTGCCAGCAGCTTGTATAATGAAAAACTGTTTTTT
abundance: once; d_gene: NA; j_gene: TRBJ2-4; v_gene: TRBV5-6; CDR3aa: CASSPRVPLAKNIQYF; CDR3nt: TGTGCCAGCAGCCCACGGGTACCGCTAGCCAAAAACATTCAGTACTTC
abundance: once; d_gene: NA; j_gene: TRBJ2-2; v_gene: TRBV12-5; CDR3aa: CASGPISGSGELFF; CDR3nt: TGTGCTAGTGGTCCCATAAGCGGGTCCGGGGAGCTGTTTTTT
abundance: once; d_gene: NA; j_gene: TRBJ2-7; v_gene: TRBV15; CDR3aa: CATSSLGGASSYEQYF; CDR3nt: TGTGCCACCAGCTCCCTCGGTGGGGCCAGCTCCTACGAGCAGTACTTC
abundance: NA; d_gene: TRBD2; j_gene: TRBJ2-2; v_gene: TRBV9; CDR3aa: CASSVDGGRAFGELFF; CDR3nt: TGTGCCAGCAGCGTAGATGGCGGGAGGGCCTTCGGGGAGCTGTTTTTT
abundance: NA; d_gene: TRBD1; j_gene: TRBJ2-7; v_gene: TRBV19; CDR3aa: CASRATGIQDEQYF; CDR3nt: TGTGCCAGTAGGGCGACAGGGATCCAGGACGAGCAGTACTTC
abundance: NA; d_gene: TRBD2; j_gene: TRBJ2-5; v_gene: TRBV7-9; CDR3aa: CASSSGGLAEETQYF; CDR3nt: TGTGCCAGCAGCAGTGGGGGACTAGCGGAAGAGACCCAGTACTTC
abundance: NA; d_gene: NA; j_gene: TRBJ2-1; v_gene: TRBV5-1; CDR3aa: CASSLAERFNNEQFF; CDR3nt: TGCGCCAGCAGCTTGGCCGAGCGCTTCAACAATGAGCAGTTCTTC
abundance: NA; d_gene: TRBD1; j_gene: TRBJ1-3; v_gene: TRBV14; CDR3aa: CASSQERQGRYAGNTIYF; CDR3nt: TGTGCCAGCAGCCAAGAGCGACAGGGACGATATGCTGGAAACACCATATATTTT
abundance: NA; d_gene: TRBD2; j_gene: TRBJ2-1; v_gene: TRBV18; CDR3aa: CASSRLAGSRGNEQFF; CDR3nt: TGTGCCAGCTCGCGACTAGCGGGCTCAAGGGGGAATGAGCAGTTCTTC
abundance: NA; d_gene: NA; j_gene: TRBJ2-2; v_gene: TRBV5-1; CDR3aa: CASSPSSGPGMGELFF; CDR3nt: TGCGCCAGCAGTCCATCGAGTGGCCCGGGGATGGGGGAGCTGTTTTTT
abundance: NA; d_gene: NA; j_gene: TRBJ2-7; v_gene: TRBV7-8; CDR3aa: CASSFSPDEQYF; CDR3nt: TGTGCCAGCAGCTTCTCTCCGGACGAGCAGTACTTC
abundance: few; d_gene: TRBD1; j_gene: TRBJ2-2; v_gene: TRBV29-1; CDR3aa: CSATGGTGAGELFF; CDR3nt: TGCAGCGCCACCGGGGGGACAGGGGCCGGGGAGCTGTTTTTT
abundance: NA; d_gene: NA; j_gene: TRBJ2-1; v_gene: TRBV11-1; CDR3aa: CASSLIGRGGNEQFF; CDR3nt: TGTGCCAGCAGCTTAATAGGCCGAGGGGGCAATGAGCAGTTCTTC
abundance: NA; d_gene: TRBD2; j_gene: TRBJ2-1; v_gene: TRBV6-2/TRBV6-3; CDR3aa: CASSRGSGGRGDEQFF; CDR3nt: TGTGCCAGCAGTCGGGGTAGCGGGGGAAGGGGTGATGAGCAGTTCTTC
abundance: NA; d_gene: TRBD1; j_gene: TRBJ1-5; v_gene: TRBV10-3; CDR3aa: CAVGQARDQPQHF; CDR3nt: TGTGCCGTGGGACAGGCGCGGGATCAGCCCCAGCATTTT